This TCR beta chain appears in the sequencing data of a study of blood T cell repertoires in COVID-19. At the level of the study: PBMCs, B-cell-depleted T cells, or T cells provided the cDNA or gDNA that made up the material.

The CDR3 is made up of 15 amino acids. With 4 bases clipped from V and 4 bases from J, the junction kept 10 bases outside the gene matches. Germline CDR1 is KGHSH and CDR2 is LQKENI. In the source study's methods: Reference gene primers were amplified, and this amplification served to estimate nucleated cell counts. Here immunoSEQ multiplex PCR was the method, and the copy in TCRdb shows in-frame clones only, minus some. The V and J calls and clone size are taken from that table; D and trimming were inferred from the DNA. The table includes roughly 150,000 clones, approximately 82% detected once. Material for sequencing was peripheral blood. This sequence joins TRBV18 and TRBJ2-7, with 7 bases aligning to TRBD1. This TCR derives from a woman aged 50 to 65 in a cohort sampled during active or convalescent COVID-19. This CDR3 reads CASSLGGPNIYEQYF. The CDR3 DNA reads as TGTGCCAGCTCACTAGGGGGCCCTAACATTTACGAGCAGTACTTC.